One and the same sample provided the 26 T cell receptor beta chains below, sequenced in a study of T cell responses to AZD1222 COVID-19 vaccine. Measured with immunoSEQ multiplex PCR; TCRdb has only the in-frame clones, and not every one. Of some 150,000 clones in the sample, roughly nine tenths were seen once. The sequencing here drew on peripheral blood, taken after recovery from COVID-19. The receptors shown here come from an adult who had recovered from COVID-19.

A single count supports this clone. The CDR3 spells CASSLVTGGDEKLFF. CDR3 in DNA: TGCGCCAGCAGCTTGGTCACAGGGGGGGATGAAAAACTGTTTTTT. This chain joins TRBV5-1 and TRBJ1-4; 8 nucleotides line up with TRBD1. Trimming took 0 bases from V and 6 from J; bases not matched to a gene: 4. CDR1 and CDR2 (germline): SGHRS, YFSETQ. This CDR3 is 15 amino acids long.

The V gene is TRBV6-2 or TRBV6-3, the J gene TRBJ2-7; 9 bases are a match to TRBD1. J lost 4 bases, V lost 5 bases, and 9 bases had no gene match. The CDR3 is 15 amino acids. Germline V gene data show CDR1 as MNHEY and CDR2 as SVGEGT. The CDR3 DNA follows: TGTGCCAGCAGTAAACCGGGACAGGGTGCGTACGAGCAGTACTTC. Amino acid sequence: CASSKPGQGAYEQYF.

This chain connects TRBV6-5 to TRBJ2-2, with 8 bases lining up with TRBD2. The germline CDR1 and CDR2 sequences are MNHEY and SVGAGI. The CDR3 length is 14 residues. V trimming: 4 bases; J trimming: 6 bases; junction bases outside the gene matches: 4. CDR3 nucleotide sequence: TGTGCCAGCAGTTCCCCCGGGGGGGCCGGGGAGCTGTTTTTT. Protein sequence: CASSSPGGAGELFF.

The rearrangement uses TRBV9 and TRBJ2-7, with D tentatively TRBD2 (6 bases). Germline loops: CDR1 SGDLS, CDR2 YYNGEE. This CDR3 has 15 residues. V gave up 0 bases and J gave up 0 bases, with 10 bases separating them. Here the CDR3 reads CASSVGGDFSYEQYF. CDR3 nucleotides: TGTGCCAGCAGCGTAGGGGGGGACTTCTCCTACGAGCAGTACTTC.

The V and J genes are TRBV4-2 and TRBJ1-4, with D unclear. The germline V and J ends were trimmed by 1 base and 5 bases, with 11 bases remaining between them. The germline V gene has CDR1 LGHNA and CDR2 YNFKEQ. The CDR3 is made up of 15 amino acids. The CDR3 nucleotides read TGTGCCAGCAGCCAAGTTGAGGCGGCAAATGAAAAACTGTTTTTT. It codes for CASSQVEAANEKLFF.

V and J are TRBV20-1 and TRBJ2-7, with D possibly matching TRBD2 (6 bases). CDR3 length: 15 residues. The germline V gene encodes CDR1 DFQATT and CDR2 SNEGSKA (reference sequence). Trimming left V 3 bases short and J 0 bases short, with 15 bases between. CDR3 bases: TGCAGTGCTAGTGTCCTTTGGCGGGGCTCCTACGAGCAGTACTTC. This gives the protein CSASVLWRGSYEQYF.

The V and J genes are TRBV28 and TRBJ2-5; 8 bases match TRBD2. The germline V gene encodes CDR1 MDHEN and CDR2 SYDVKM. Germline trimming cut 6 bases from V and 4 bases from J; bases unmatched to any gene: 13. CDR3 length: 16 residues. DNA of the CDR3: TGTGCCAGCAGCTCTACCGTACTGGCGGGGGGAGAGACCCAGTACTTC. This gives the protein CASSSTVLAGGETQYF.

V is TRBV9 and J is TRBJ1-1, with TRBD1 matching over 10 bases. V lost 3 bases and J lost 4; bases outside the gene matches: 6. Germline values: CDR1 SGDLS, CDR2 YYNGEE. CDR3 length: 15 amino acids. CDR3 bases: TGTGCCAGCAGCGCCGGGACAGGGGTCGGCACTGAAGCTTTCTTT. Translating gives CASSAGTGVGTEAFF.

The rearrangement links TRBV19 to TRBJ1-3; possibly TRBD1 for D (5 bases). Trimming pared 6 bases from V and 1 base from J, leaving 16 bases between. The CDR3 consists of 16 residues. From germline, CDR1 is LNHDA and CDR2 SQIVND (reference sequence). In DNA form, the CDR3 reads TGTGCCAGTAGCCGACTTAAGCGGGGGTCTGGAAACACCATATATTTT. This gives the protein CASSRLKRGSGNTIYF.

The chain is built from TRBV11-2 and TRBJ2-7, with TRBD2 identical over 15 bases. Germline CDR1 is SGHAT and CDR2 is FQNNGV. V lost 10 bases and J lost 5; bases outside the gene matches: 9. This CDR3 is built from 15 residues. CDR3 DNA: TGTGCCATTCGAATCGGGACTAGCGGGAGGAACGAGCAGTACTTC. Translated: CAIRIGTSGRNEQYF.

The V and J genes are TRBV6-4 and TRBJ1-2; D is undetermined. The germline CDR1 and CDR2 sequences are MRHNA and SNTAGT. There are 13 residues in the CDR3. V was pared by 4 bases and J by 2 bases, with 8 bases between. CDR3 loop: CASSGGANYGYTF. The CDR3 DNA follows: TGTGCCAGCAGTGGAGGAGCGAACTATGGCTACACCTTC.

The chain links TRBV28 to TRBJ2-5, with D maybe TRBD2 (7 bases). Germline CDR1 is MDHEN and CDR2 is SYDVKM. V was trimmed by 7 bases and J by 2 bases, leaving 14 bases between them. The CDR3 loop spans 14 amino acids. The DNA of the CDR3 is TGTGCCAGCACGGGGGGCAGAGGGCAAGAGACCCAGTACTTC. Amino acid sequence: CASTGGRGQETQYF.

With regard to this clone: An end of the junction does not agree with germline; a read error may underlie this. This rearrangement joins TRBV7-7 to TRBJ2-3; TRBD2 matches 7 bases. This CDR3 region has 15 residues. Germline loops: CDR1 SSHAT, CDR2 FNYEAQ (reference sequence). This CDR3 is CASSIGLGSQDTQYF. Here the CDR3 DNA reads TGTGCTAGCAGTATTGGACTAGGAAGCCAGGATACGCAGTATTTT.

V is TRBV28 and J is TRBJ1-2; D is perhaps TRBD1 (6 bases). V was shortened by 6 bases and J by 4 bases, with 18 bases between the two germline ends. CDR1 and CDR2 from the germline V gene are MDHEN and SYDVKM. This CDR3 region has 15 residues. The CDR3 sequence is CASSYAQGISYGYTF. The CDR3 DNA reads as TGTGCCAGCAGCTACGCCCAGGGGATCAGCTATGGCTACACCTTC.

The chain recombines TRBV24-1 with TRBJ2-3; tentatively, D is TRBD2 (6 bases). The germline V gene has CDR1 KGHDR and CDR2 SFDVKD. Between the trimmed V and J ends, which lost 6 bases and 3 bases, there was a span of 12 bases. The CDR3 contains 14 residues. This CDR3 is CATSTGGATDTQYF. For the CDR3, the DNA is TGTGCCACCAGTACCGGGGGTGCGACAGATACGCAGTATTTT.

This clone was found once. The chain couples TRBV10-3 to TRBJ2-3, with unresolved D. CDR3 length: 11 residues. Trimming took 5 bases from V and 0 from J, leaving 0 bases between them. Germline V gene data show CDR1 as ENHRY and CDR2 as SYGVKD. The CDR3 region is CAISSTDTQYF. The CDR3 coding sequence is TGTGCCATCAGTAGCACAGATACGCAGTATTTT.

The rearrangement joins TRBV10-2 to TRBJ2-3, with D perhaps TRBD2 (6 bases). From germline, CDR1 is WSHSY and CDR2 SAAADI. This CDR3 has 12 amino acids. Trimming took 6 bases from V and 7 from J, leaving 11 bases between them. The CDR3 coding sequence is TGCGCCAGCAGCGTCGGGGGAAATACGCAGTATTTT. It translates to CASSVGGNTQYF.

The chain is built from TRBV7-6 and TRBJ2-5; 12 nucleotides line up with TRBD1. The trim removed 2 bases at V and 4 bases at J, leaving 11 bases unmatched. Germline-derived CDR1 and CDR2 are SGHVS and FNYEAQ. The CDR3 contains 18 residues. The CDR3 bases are TGTGCCAGCAGCTTAAGAAAGGGGGGACAGGGGGCCCGAGAGACCCAGTACTTC. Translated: CASSLRKGGQGARETQYF. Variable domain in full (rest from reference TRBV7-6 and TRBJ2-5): GAGVSQSPRYKVTKRGQDVALRCDPISGHVSLYWYRQALGQGPEFLTYFNYEAQQDKSGLPNDRFSAERPEGSISTLTIQRTEQRDSAMYRCASSLRKGGQGARETQYFGPGTRLLVL.

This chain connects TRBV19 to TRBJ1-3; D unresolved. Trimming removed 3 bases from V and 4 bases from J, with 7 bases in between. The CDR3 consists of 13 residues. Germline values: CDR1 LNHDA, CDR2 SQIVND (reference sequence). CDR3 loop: CASSIRRGNTIYF. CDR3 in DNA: TGTGCCAGTAGTATTCGTCGAGGAAACACCATATATTTT.

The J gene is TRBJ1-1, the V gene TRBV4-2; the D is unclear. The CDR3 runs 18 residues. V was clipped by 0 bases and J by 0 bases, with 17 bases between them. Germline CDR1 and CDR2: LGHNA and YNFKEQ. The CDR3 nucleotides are TGTGCCAGCAGCCAAGATGTGTCGCCTTCCCTGCTGAACACTGAAGCTTTCTTT. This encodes CASSQDVSPSLLNTEAFF.

The CDR3 DNA sequence: TGTGCCAGCAAATGGGCCTACGAGCAGTACTTC. This translates into CASKWAYEQYF. This chain links TRBV28 with TRBJ2-7, with D uncertain. V was trimmed by 7 bases and J by 2 bases, leaving 6 bases between them. The CDR3 consists of 11 residues. Germline V gene sequence: CDR1 MDHEN, CDR2 SYDVKM.

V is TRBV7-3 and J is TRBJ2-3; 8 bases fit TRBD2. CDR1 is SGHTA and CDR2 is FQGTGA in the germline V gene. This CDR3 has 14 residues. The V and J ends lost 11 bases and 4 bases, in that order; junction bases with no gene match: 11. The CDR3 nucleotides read TGTGCCTCGCGCGGGGGGTTGAGGTCAGATACGCAGTATTTT. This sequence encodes CASRGGLRSDTQYF.

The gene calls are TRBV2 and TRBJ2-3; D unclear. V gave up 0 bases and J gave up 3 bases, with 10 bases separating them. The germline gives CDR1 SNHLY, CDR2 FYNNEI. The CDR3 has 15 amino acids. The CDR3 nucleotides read TGTGCCAGCAGTGAAGCGCTTCTAGTAACAGATACGCAGTATTTT. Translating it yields CASSEALLVTDTQYF.

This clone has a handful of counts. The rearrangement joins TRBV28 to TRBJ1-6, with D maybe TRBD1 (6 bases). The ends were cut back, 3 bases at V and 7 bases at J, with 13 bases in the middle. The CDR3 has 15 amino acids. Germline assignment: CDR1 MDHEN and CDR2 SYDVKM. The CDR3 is CASSFSGALNSPLHF. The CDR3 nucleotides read TGTGCCAGCAGTTTTTCAGGGGCCCTAAATTCACCCCTCCACTTT.

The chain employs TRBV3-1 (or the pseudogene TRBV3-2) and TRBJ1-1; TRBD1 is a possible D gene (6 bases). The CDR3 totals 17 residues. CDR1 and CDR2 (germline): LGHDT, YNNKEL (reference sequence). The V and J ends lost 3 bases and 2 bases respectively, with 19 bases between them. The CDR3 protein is CASSHPDHTGNNTEAFF. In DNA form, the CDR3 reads TGTGCCAGCAGCCACCCAGACCATACAGGGAACAACACTGAAGCTTTCTTT.

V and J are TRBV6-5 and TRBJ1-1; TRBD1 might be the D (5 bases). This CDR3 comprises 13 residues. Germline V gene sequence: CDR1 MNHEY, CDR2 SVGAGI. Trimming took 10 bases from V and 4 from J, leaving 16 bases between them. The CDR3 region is CATEGPVSTEAFF. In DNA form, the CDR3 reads TGTGCCACCGAGGGACCCGTGAGCACTGAAGCTTTCTTT.